These T cell receptor beta chains were read from a single sample in a study of blood T cell repertoires in COVID-19. Method: immunoSEQ multiplex PCR; TCRdb's copy keeps in-frame clones and lacks some. The data show more than 300,000 clones, over 80% seen once. Material for sequencing was peripheral blood. The receptors come from a woman aged 50 to 65 with COVID-19, enrolled during active disease. Both conserved end residues are part of each CDR3. The D gene is left open where the match is weak. Where a row states a size, it is once, few, many or the class of an expanded clone; other rows omit it.

D gene: TRBD2
J gene: TRBJ2-2
V gene: TRBV9
clone size: .
CDR3 DNA: TGTGCCAGCAGCGTAGCTGGGACTAGCGGGAGACGAGACACCGGGGAGCTGTTTTTT
CDR3 protein: CASSVAGTSGRRDTGELFF

D gene: .
J gene: TRBJ2-3
V gene: TRBV6-6
clone size: .
CDR3 DNA: TGTGCCAGCATCCCTATACAGGGTGCTAGCACAGATACGCAGTATTTT
CDR3 protein: CASIPIQGASTDTQYF

D gene: TRBD2
J gene: TRBJ2-7
V gene: TRBV5-1
clone size: .
CDR3 DNA: TGCGCCAGCAGCTTGGCCGGGACTAGCGTGGAATACTTC
CDR3 protein: CASSLAGTSVEYF

D gene: TRBD2
J gene: TRBJ2-7
V gene: TRBV6-5
clone size: .
CDR3 DNA: TGTGCCAGCAGGGACAGCGGGAGGGCCTACGAGCAGTACTTC
CDR3 protein: CASRDSGRAYEQYF

D gene: .
J gene: TRBJ1-2
V gene: TRBV9
clone size: many
CDR3 DNA: TGTGCCAGCAGCGTAGCTTCCCGGTTGATGTCGGGCTACACCTTC
CDR3 protein: CASSVASRLMSGYTF

D gene: .
J gene: TRBJ1-5
V gene: TRBV18
clone size: .
CDR3 DNA: TGTGCCAGCTCACTTATAGACAGCCACAATCAGCCCCAGCATTTT
CDR3 protein: CASSLIDSHNQPQHF

D gene: TRBD1
J gene: TRBJ1-1
V gene: TRBV5-1
clone size: .
CDR3 DNA: TGCGCCAGCAGCTTGATACCGGGACAGGGATCTGAAGCTTTCTTT
CDR3 protein: CASSLIPGQGSEAFF

D gene: .
J gene: TRBJ1-1
V gene: TRBV19
clone size: .
CDR3 DNA: TGTGCCAGTAGCCTTACCGGGGATGAGGACACTGAAGCTTTCTTT
CDR3 protein: CASSLTGDEDTEAFF

D gene: TRBD1
J gene: TRBJ1-2
V gene: TRBV15
clone size: .
CDR3 DNA: TGTGCCACCAGCAGCCCTCGGACAGGAAACTATGGCTACACCTTC
CDR3 protein: CATSSPRTGNYGYTF

D gene: .
J gene: TRBJ1-5
V gene: TRBV25-1
clone size: .
CDR3 DNA: TGTGCCAGCAGTGATCCGCGGCAGGGTAGCAATCAGCCCCAGCATTTT
CDR3 protein: CASSDPRQGSNQPQHF

D gene: TRBD1
J gene: TRBJ1-5
V gene: TRBV2
clone size: few
CDR3 DNA: TGTGCCAGCAGGGGGGACAGGGCCCATAATCAGCCCCAGCATTTT
CDR3 protein: CASRGDRAHNQPQHF

D gene: TRBD2
J gene: TRBJ2-5
V gene: TRBV6-5
clone size: .
CDR3 DNA: TGTGCCACCGGGACTAGCGTAAAAGAGACCCAGTACTTC
CDR3 protein: CATGTSVKETQYF

D gene: TRBD1
J gene: TRBJ2-7
V gene: TRBV18
clone size: .
CDR3 DNA: TGTGCCAGCTCACCATCCCGGACAGGGTCCCACGAGCAGTACTTC
CDR3 protein: CASSPSRTGSHEQYF

D gene: .
J gene: TRBJ1-2
V gene: TRBV2
clone size: .
CDR3 DNA: TGTGCCAGCAGTGGCCCCAGGGCGGGGAACTATGGCTACACCTTC
CDR3 protein: CASSGPRAGNYGYTF

D gene: .
J gene: TRBJ1-4
V gene: TRBV27
clone size: once
CDR3 DNA: TGTGCCAGCAGTTTATCAGGGGTGGGTGAAAAACTGTTTTTT
CDR3 protein: CASSLSGVGEKLFF

D gene: .
J gene: TRBJ2-5
V gene: TRBV5-1
clone size: .
CDR3 DNA: TGCGCCAGCAGAAGGACTACTCAAGAGACCCAGTACTTC
CDR3 protein: CASRRTTQETQYF

D gene: TRBD2
J gene: TRBJ2-5
V gene: TRBV11-2
clone size: .
CDR3 DNA: TGTGCCAGCAGCTTAGTTCGGGCTAGCGGGAGGTCTTTGGACTTC
CDR3 protein: CASSLVRASGRSLDF

D gene: TRBD1
J gene: TRBJ1-2
V gene: TRBV6-6
clone size: .
CDR3 DNA: TGTGCCAGCAGTTACGTCTCGACAGGGGATTATGGCTACACCTTC
CDR3 protein: CASSYVSTGDYGYTF

D gene: .
J gene: TRBJ1-4
V gene: TRBV18
clone size: .
CDR3 DNA: TGTGCCAGCTCACCCGGACAGCCAACTAATGAAAAACTGTTTTTT
CDR3 protein: CASSPGQPTNEKLFF

D gene: .
J gene: TRBJ2-2
V gene: TRBV3-1/TRBV3-2
clone size: once
CDR3 DNA: TGTGCCAGCAGCCAAGAGAGGGTCCTAGGGACCGGGGAGCTGTTTTTT
CDR3 protein: CASSQERVLGTGELFF

D gene: .
J gene: TRBJ2-1
V gene: TRBV4-3
clone size: .
CDR3 DNA: TGCGCCAGCAGCCCTACACAGGGTAGGCATGAGCAGTTCTTC
CDR3 protein: CASSPTQGRHEQFF

D gene: .
J gene: TRBJ2-2
V gene: TRBV3-1/TRBV3-2
clone size: .
CDR3 DNA: TGTGCCAGCAGCCCCTTCAACACCGGGGAGCTGTTTTTT
CDR3 protein: CASSPFNTGELFF

D gene: .
J gene: TRBJ2-7
V gene: TRBV4-3
clone size: few
CDR3 DNA: TGCGCCAGCAGCCAAGGGACAGAGAGTTTCGACGAGCAGTACTTC
CDR3 protein: CASSQGTESFDEQYF